Listed below are T cell receptor beta chains from one sample, sequenced in a study of post-analysis software for immune sequencing data. TCRdb re-called the PCR reads through MiXCR, storing one row per CDR3 protein. The table has more than 350,000 distinct CDR3 sequences, 30% to 40% seen once. Specimen: blood. These receptors were taken from a girl aged 2 to 9 with multiple sclerosis. Each CDR3 is given without its conserved first and last residue. Fields, in order: CDR3 length, J gene, V gene, CDR3 protein.

cdr3_length: 11
j_call: TRBJ1-2
v_call: TRBV7-2
cdr3_aa: ASSLVVGDGYT

cdr3_length: 16
j_call: TRBJ2-1
v_call: TRBV28
cdr3_aa: ASSVDGGGGPSYNEQF

cdr3_length: 13
j_call: TRBJ2-5
v_call: TRBV11-2
cdr3_aa: ASSLEPGSKETQY

cdr3_length: 12
j_call: TRBJ1-1
v_call: TRBV29-1
cdr3_aa: SANGVWGNTEAF

cdr3_length: 14
j_call: TRBJ2-1
v_call: TRBV10-2
cdr3_aa: ASSEYTGIPNNEQF

cdr3_length: 14
j_call: TRBJ2-6
v_call: TRBV20-1
cdr3_aa: SAREGLTSGANVLT

cdr3_length: 11
j_call: TRBJ2-1
v_call: TRBV7-7
cdr3_aa: ASGQGRYNEQF

cdr3_length: 11
j_call: TRBJ2-2
v_call: TRBV7-2
cdr3_aa: ASSLTGGWELF

cdr3_length: 13
j_call: NA
v_call: TRBV5-1
cdr3_aa: DSSSVAGGEETQY

cdr3_length: 15
j_call: TRBJ1-5
v_call: TRBV10-3
cdr3_aa: AISEADRGRPNQPQH

cdr3_length: 11
j_call: TRBJ2-4
v_call: TRBV2
cdr3_aa: ASSEIAKNIQY

cdr3_length: 14
j_call: TRBJ1-5
v_call: TRBV12-3/TRBV12-4
cdr3_aa: ASRKGGHGNNQPQH

cdr3_length: 13
j_call: TRBJ2-7
v_call: TRBV3-1
cdr3_aa: ASSQQLAGSYEQY

cdr3_length: 14
j_call: TRBJ2-6
v_call: TRBV7-8
cdr3_aa: ASSLDGGLGANVLT

cdr3_length: 13
j_call: TRBJ1-2
v_call: TRBV18
cdr3_aa: ASSPPRAGKYGYT

cdr3_length: 9
j_call: TRBJ2-7
v_call: TRBV10-3
cdr3_aa: AISTGNEQY

cdr3_length: 11
j_call: TRBJ1-1
v_call: TRBV12-3/TRBV12-4
cdr3_aa: ASTRTANTEAF

cdr3_length: 13
j_call: TRBJ2-5
v_call: TRBV5-5
cdr3_aa: ASSPDMWYQETQY

cdr3_length: 13
j_call: TRBJ2-5
v_call: TRBV7-6
cdr3_aa: ASSLVRDTQETQY

cdr3_length: 13
j_call: TRBJ2-5
v_call: TRBV7-7
cdr3_aa: ASSLRRADQETQY

cdr3_length: 16
j_call: TRBJ2-2
v_call: TRBV4-1
cdr3_aa: ASSTHRTGLIGTGELF

cdr3_length: 12
j_call: TRBJ1-4
v_call: TRBV12-3/TRBV12-4
cdr3_aa: ASSPPNREEKLF

cdr3_length: 15
j_call: TRBJ2-3
v_call: TRBV4-3
cdr3_aa: ASSHRTGTRKTDTQY

cdr3_length: 12
j_call: TRBJ2-1
v_call: TRBV20-1
cdr3_aa: SASRLAGNNEQF

cdr3_length: 13
j_call: TRBJ1-1
v_call: TRBV6-2/TRBV6-3
cdr3_aa: ASNPQGYQVTEAF

cdr3_length: 13
j_call: TRBJ2-1
v_call: TRBV20-1
cdr3_aa: SASFRLAGINEQF

cdr3_length: 9
j_call: TRBJ1-4
v_call: TRBV10-2
cdr3_aa: ASTSNEKLF

cdr3_length: 12
j_call: TRBJ2-7
v_call: TRBV7-9
cdr3_aa: ASSSIAGGLEQY

cdr3_length: 13
j_call: TRBJ2-1
v_call: TRBV7-8
cdr3_aa: ASSLVGKFYNEQF

cdr3_length: 11
j_call: TRBJ1-2
v_call: TRBV10-3
cdr3_aa: AISDLQIIGYT

cdr3_length: 17
j_call: TRBJ2-4
v_call: TRBV4-3
cdr3_aa: ASSQERQAGDPGKNIQY

cdr3_length: 15
j_call: TRBJ2-1
v_call: TRBV12-3/TRBV12-4
cdr3_aa: ASSQDPGSGGRNEQF

cdr3_length: 11
j_call: TRBJ2-1
v_call: TRBV28
cdr3_aa: ASSNHKGYEQF